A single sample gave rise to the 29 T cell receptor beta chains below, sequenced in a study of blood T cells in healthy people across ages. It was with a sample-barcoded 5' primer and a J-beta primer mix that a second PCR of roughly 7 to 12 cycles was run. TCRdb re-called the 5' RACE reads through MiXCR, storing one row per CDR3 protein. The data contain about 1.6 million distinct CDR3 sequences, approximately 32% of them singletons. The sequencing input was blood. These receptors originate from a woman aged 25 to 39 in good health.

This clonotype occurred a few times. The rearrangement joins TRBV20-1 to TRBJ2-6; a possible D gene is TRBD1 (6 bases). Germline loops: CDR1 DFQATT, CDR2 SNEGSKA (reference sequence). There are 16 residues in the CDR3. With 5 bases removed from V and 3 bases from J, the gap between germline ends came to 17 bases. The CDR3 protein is CSAGYSGTLGANVLTF. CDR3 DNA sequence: TGCAGTGCTGGATATTCCGGGACACTTGGGGCCAACGTCCTGACTTTC.

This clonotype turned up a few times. The CDR3 DNA sequence: TGTGCCTGGAGTGTCGGGGAAGGGTATGGCTACACCTTC. Its translation is CAWSVGEGYGYTF. V and J are TRBV30 and TRBJ1-2; D uncertain. From germline, CDR1 is GTSNPN and CDR2 SVGIG (reference sequence). This CDR3 spans 13 amino acids. V shed 0 bases and J shed 5 bases, with 10 bases lying between them.

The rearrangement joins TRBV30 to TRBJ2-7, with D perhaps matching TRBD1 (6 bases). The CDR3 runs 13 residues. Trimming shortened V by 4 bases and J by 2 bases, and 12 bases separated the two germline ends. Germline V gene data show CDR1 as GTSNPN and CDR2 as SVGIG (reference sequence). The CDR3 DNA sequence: TGTGCCTGGATTTCAGGGGTTGCCTACGAGCAGTACTTC. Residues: CAWISGVAYEQYF.

The DNA of the CDR3 is TGTGCCAGCAGCGGGTTACAAACTGATACGCAGTATTTT. Translation: CASSGLQTDTQYF. The chain recombines TRBV9 with TRBJ2-3, with no clear D. There are 13 residues in the CDR3. V lost 3 bases and J 6 bases, leaving 11 bases between the germline ends. Per the germline V gene, CDR1 is SGDLS and CDR2 is YYNGEE.

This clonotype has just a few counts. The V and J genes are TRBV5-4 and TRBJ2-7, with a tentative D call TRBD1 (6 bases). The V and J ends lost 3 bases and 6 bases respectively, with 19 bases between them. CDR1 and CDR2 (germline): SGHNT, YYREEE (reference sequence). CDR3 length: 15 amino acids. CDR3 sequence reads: CASSSMGRGLGEQYF. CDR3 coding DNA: TGTGCCAGCAGCTCCATGGGCAGGGGTTTGGGCGAGCAGTACTTC.

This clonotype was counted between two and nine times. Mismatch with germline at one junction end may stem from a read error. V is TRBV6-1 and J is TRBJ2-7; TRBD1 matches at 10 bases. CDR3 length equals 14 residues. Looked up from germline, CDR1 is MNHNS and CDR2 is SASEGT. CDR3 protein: CASGDRGRSYEQYF. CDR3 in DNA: TGTGCCAGCGGTGACAGGGGGCGCAGCTACGAGCAGTACTTC.

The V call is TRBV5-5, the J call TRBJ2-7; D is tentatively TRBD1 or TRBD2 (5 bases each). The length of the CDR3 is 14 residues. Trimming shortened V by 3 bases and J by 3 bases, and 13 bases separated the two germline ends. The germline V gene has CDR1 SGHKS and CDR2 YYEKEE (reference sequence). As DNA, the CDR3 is TGTGCCAGCAGCTCCTATTTGGGGGACTACGAGCAGTACTTC. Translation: CASSSYLGDYEQYF.

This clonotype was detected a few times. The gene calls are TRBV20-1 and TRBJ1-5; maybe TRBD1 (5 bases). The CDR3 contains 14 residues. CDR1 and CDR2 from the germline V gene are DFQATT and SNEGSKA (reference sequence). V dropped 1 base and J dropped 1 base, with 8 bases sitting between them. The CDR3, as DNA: TGCAGTGCTAGAGGCAGGGTAAGCAATCAGCCCCAGCATTTT. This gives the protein CSARGRVSNQPQHF.

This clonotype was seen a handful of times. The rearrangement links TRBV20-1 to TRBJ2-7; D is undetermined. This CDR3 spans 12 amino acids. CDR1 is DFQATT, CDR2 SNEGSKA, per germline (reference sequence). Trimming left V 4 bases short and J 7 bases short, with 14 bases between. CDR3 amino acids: CSAKEPVYEQYF. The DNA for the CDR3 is TGCAGTGCTAAGGAACCGGTCTATGAGCAGTACTTC.

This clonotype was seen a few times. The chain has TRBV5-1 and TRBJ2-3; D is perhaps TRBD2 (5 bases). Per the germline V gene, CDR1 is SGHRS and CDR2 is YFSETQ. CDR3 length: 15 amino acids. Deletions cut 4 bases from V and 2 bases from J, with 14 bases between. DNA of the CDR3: TGCGCCAGCAGCCAACGCGGGTTGGTCACAGATACGCAGTATTTT. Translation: CASSQRGLVTDTQYF.

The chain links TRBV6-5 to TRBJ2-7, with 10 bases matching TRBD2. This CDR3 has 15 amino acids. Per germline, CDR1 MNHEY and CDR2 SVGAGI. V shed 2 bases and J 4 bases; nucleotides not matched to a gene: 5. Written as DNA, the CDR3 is TGTGCCAGCAGTTACGAGCGGGAGGGCCCATACGAGCAGTACTTC. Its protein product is CASSYEREGPYEQYF.

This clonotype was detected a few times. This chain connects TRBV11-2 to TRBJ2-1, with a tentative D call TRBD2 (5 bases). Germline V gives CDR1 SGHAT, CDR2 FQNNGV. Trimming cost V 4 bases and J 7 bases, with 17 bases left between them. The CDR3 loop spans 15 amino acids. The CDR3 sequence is CASSSPSPRGNEQFF. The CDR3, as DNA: TGTGCCAGCAGCTCCCCCTCCCCCAGAGGGAATGAGCAGTTCTTC.

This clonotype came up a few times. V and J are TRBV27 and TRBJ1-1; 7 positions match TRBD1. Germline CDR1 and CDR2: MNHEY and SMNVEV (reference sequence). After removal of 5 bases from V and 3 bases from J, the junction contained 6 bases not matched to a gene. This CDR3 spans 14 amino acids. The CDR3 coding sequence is TGTGCCAGCAGTCCCCCCGACAGGGACACTGAAGCTTTCTTT. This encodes CASSPPDRDTEAFF.

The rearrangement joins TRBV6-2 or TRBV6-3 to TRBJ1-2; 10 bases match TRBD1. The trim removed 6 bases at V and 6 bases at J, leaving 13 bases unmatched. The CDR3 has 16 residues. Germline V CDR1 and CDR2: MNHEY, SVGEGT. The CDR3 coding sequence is TGTGCCAGCAGGTTTATTCCGGGACAGGGGATGGATGGCTACACCTTC. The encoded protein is CASRFIPGQGMDGYTF.

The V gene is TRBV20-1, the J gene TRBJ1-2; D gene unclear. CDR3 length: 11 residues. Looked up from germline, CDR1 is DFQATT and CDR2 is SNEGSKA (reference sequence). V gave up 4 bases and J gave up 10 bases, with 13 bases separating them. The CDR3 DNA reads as TGCAGTGCTAAACCCTATCCGGACTACACCTTC. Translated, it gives CSAKPYPDYTF.

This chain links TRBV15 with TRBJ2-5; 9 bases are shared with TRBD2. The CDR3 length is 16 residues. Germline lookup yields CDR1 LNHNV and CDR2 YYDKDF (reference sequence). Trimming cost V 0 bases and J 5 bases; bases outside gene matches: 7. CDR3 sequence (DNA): TGTGCCACCAGCAGAGATGTAGGGGGACTAGCCGAGACCCAGTACTTC. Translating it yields CATSRDVGGLAETQYF.

In DNA, the CDR3 is TGTGCCAGTGGGAGGGGATATCGGAATAACATTCAGTACTTC. As protein: CASGRGYRNNIQYF. V is TRBV6-1 and J is TRBJ2-4; TRBD2 matches at 7 bases. The CDR3 has 14 amino acids. V trimming: 9 bases; J trimming: 7 bases; junction bases outside the gene matches: 12. Germline V gene lookup returns CDR1 MNHNS and CDR2 SASEGT.

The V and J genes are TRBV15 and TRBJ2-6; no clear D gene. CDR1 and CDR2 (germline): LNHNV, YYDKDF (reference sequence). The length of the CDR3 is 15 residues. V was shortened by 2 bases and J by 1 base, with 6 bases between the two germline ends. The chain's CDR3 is CATSRRASGANVLTF. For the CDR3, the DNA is TGTGCCACCAGCAGACGTGCATCTGGGGCCAACGTCCTGACTTTC.

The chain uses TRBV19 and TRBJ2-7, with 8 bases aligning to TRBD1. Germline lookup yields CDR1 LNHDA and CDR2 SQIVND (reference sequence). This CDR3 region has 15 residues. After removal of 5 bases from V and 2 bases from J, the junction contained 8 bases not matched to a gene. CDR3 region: CASSVGQGFAYEQYF. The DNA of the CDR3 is TGTGCCAGTAGTGTCGGACAGGGTTTCGCCTACGAGCAGTACTTC.

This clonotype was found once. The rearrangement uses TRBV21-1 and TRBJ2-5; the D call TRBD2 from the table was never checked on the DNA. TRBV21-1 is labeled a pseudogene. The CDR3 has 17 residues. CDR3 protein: CASSKVLAGQCQETQYF. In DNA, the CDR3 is TGTGCCAGCAGCAAAGTATTAGCAGGACAGTGCCAAGAGACCCAGTACTTC.

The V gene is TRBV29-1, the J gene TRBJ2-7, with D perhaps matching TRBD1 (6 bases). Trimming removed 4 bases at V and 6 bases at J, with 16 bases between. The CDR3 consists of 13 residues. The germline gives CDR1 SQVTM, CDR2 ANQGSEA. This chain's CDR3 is CSVVRGTSFEQYF. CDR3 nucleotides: TGCAGCGTTGTTAGAGGGACAAGCTTCGAGCAGTACTTC.

CDR3 amino acids: CASSYDGENQPQHF. Written as DNA, the CDR3 is TGTGCCAGCAGTTACGACGGAGAGAATCAGCCCCAGCATTTT. The chain is built from TRBV6-5 and TRBJ1-5; no definite D call. With 2 bases removed from V and 4 bases from J, the gap between germline ends came to 9 bases. Germline assignment: CDR1 MNHEY and CDR2 SVGAGI. The CDR3 consists of 14 residues.

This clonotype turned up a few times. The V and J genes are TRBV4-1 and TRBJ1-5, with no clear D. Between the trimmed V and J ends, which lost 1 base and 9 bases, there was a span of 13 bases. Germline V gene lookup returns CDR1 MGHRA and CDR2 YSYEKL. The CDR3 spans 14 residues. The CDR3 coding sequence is TGCGCCAGCAGCCAAGCGGGTAGTCGGTGGCCCCAGCATTTT. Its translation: CASSQAGSRWPQHF.

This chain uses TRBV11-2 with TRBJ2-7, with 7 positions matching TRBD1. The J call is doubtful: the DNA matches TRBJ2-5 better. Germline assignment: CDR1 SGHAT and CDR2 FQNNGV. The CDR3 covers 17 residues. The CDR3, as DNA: TGTGCCAGCAGCTCAGGCTTTGGGGATAGGGGGCGGGAGACCCAGTACTTC. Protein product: CASSSGFGDRGRETQYF.

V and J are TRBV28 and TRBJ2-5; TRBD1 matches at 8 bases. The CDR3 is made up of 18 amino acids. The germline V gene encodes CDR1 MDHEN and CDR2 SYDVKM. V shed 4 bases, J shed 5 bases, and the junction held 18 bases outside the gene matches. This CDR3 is CASSSLSGQVNQRETQYF. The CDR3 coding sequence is TGTGCCAGCAGTTCACTCTCGGGACAGGTCAACCAGCGCGAGACCCAGTACTTC.

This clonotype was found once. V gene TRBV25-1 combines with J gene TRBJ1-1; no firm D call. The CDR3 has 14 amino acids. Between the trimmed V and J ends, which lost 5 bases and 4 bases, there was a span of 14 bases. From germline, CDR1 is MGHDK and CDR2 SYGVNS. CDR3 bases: TGTGCCAGCAGTTCCCCGGGGTCGGCCACTGAAGCTTTCTTT. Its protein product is CASSSPGSATEAFF.

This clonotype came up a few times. The CDR3 coding sequence is TGTGCCAGCAGCGTAAGGGGGAGGTACCAAGAGACCCAGTACTTC. As protein: CASSVRGRYQETQYF. The chain joins TRBV7-2 to TRBJ2-5; possibly TRBD1 or TRBD2 for D (6 bases each). Germline values: CDR1 SGHTA, CDR2 FQGNSA. CDR3 size: 15 residues. V gave up 5 bases and J gave up 0 bases, with 13 bases separating them.

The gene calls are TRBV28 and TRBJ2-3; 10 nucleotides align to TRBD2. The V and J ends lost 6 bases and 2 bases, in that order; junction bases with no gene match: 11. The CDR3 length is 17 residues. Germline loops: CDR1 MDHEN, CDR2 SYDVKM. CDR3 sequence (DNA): TGTGCCAGCAGCCAAACCCCCGGGACTAGCGTCACAGATACGCAGTATTTT. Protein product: CASSQTPGTSVTDTQYF.

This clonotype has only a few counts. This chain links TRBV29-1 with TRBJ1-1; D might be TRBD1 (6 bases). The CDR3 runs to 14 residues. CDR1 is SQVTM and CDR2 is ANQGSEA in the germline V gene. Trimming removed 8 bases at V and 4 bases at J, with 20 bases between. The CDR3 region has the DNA TGCAGCTCCGAGGGGGGTGGCGCAGTCACTGAAGCTTTCTTT. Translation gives CSSEGGGAVTEAFF.